A selection of T cell receptor beta chains follows, all from one sample in a study of blood T cell repertoires in COVID-19. Some clones are missing from TCRdb's copy, which holds only in-frame ones; the method was immunoSEQ multiplex PCR. The sample lists just over 650,000 clones, 90% occurring once. The sample comprised peripheral blood. These receptor sequences come from a woman aged 18-29 years with acute or convalescent COVID-19. CDR3s include the opening cysteine and the closing phenylalanine or tryptophan. D genes are given only for firm matches. Some rows have no size entry. The others give once, few or many, or a class for an expanded clone.

D: NA; V: TRBV9; size: NA; J: TRBJ2-2; CDR3: CASSAQSNTGELFF; DNA: TGTGCCAGCAGCGCCCAATCGAACACCGGGGAGCTGTTTTTT
D: TRBD2; V: TRBV4-2; size: NA; J: TRBJ2-5; CDR3: CASSHGLAGGIQETQYF; DNA: TGTGCCAGCAGCCACGGCCTAGCGGGGGGGATACAAGAGACCCAGTACTTC
D: NA; V: TRBV12-3/TRBV12-4; size: NA; J: TRBJ1-1; CDR3: CASSPPPGAFF; DNA: TGTGCCAGCAGCCCACCTCCGGGAGCTTTCTTT
D: TRBD1; V: TRBV24-1; size: NA; J: TRBJ1-2; CDR3: CATSDSPGGQGWEGYTF; DNA: TGTGCCACCAGTGATTCTCCCGGGGGACAGGGATGGGAAGGCTACACCTTC
D: TRBD1; V: TRBV7-3; size: NA; J: TRBJ2-3; CDR3: CASSKTGVADTQYF; DNA: TGTGCCAGCAGTAAAACAGGGGTGGCAGATACGCAGTATTTT
D: NA; V: TRBV19; size: once; J: TRBJ1-6; CDR3: CASRDTYNSPLHF; DNA: TGTGCCAGTAGAGACACTTATAATTCACCCCTCCACTTT
D: NA; V: TRBV10-3; size: NA; J: TRBJ2-1; CDR3: CAISNLTTNEQFF; DNA: TGTGCCATCAGTAACCTTACTACCAATGAGCAGTTCTTC
D: NA; V: TRBV2; size: NA; J: TRBJ2-1; CDR3: CASSAQGGISYNEQFF; DNA: TGTGCCAGCAGTGCGCAGGGGGGTATTTCCTACAATGAGCAGTTCTTC
D: NA; V: TRBV5-1; size: NA; J: TRBJ1-1; CDR3: CASSRPGVVEEAFF; DNA: TGCGCCAGCAGCCGTCCGGGAGTGGTAGAAGAAGCTTTCTTT
D: NA; V: TRBV6-5; size: NA; J: TRBJ1-2; CDR3: CASSYDFAGHGYTF; DNA: TGTGCCAGCAGTTACGATTTCGCAGGGCATGGCTACACCTTC
D: NA; V: TRBV6-5; size: NA; J: TRBJ1-2; CDR3: CASTDSYYGYTF; DNA: TGTGCCAGCACAGACAGTTACTATGGCTACACCTTC
D: TRBD1; V: TRBV29-1; size: NA; J: TRBJ1-2; CDR3: CSAGTGLGDGYTF; DNA: TGCAGCGCAGGGACAGGGCTTGGTGATGGCTACACCTTC
D: TRBD1; V: TRBV12-5; size: NA; J: TRBJ1-2; CDR3: CASGLGQGADGYTF; DNA: TGTGCTAGTGGTTTGGGACAGGGGGCGGATGGCTACACCTTC
D: NA; V: TRBV10-3; size: NA; J: TRBJ1-1; CDR3: CAISESVEGGPEAFF; DNA: TGTGCCATCAGTGAGTCGGTGGAGGGTGGCCCTGAAGCTTTCTTT
D: NA; V: TRBV6-1; size: NA; J: TRBJ1-3; CDR3: CASSEGPGKPNTIYF; DNA: TGTGCCAGCAGTGAAGGCCCAGGGAAACCAAACACCATATATTTT
D: TRBD1; V: TRBV6-5; size: once; J: TRBJ1-2; CDR3: CASSYDRGSYTF; DNA: TGTGCCAGCAGTTACGACAGGGGAAGCTACACCTTC
D: NA; V: TRBV27; size: NA; J: TRBJ1-2; CDR3: CASSRDFYAYTF; DNA: TGTGCCAGCAGTAGGGACTTTTATGCCTACACCTTC
D: TRBD2; V: TRBV30; size: NA; J: TRBJ2-7; CDR3: CAWSPLRGVTQYF; DNA: TGTGCCTGGAGTCCCCTGCGGGGGGTAACGCAGTACTTC
D: TRBD2; V: TRBV9; size: NA; J: TRBJ2-7; CDR3: CASSARVAGVGEQYF; DNA: TGTGCCAGCAGCGCCCGAGTAGCGGGGGTGGGAGAGCAGTACTTC
D: TRBD2; V: TRBV19; size: once; J: TRBJ2-3; CDR3: CASQRGGPGDTQYF; DNA: TGTGCCTCACAACGGGGGGGCCCGGGAGATACGCAGTATTTT
D: NA; V: TRBV28; size: NA; J: TRBJ1-2; CDR3: CASSSSQGTGYTF; DNA: TGTGCCAGCAGTTCATCACAGGGAACCGGCTACACCTTC
D: TRBD1; V: TRBV7-3; size: NA; J: TRBJ1-6; CDR3: CASSFDRGNSPLHF; DNA: TGTGCCAGCAGCTTTGACAGGGGGAATTCACCCCTCCACTTT
D: NA; V: TRBV25-1; size: NA; J: TRBJ2-2; CDR3: CASSEPTGELFF; DNA: TGTGCCAGCAGTGAACCAACCGGGGAGCTGTTTTTT
D: TRBD1; V: TRBV27; size: NA; J: TRBJ2-7; CDR3: CASRRDRGVEQYF; DNA: TGTGCCAGCAGGCGGGACAGGGGGGTCGAGCAGTACTTC
D: TRBD1; V: TRBV5-1; size: NA; J: TRBJ1-1; CDR3: CASSPSGTVGASGENTEAFF; DNA: TGCGCCAGCAGCCCCTCCGGGACAGTGGGGGCCTCGGGGGAGAACACTGAAGCTTTCTTT
D: NA; V: TRBV12-3/TRBV12-4; size: once; J: TRBJ1-1; CDR3: CASSLLREGEAFF; DNA: TGTGCCAGCAGTTTATTGAGGGAGGGGGAAGCTTTCTTT
D: NA; V: TRBV6-5; size: few; J: TRBJ1-1; CDR3: CASTNSGGTEAFF; DNA: TGTGCCAGCACCAATTCCGGGGGCACTGAAGCTTTCTTT
D: TRBD1; V: TRBV30; size: NA; J: TRBJ2-1; CDR3: CAWRVGQGSYNEQFF; DNA: TGTGCCTGGAGGGTAGGACAGGGGTCCTACAATGAGCAGTTCTTC
D: NA; V: TRBV9; size: NA; J: TRBJ1-6; CDR3: CASSLGAYSYNSPLHF; DNA: TGTGCCAGCAGCCTGGGAGCTTACTCCTATAATTCACCCCTCCACTTT
D: TRBD1; V: TRBV7-9; size: once; J: TRBJ1-6; CDR3: CASSLAGGQGVSPLHF; DNA: TGTGCCAGCAGCTTAGCGGGGGGACAGGGGGTTTCACCCCTCCACTTT
D: NA; V: TRBV6-2/TRBV6-3; size: NA; J: TRBJ1-4; CDR3: CASSYGRVSSSEKLFF; DNA: TGTGCCAGCAGTTACGGTCGGGTATCGTCTAGTGAAAAACTGTTTTTT
D: TRBD1; V: TRBV6-1; size: NA; J: TRBJ2-4; CDR3: CASSDWTGRAKNIQYF; DNA: TGTGCCAGCAGTGATTGGACAGGGAGGGCCAAAAACATTCAGTACTTC
D: TRBD2; V: TRBV7-2; size: NA; J: TRBJ2-6; CDR3: CASPSGGPFGGGANVLTF; DNA: TGTGCCAGTCCTAGCGGGGGCCCCTTTGGTGGTGGGGCCAACGTCCTGACTTTC
D: NA; V: TRBV2; size: once; J: TRBJ1-2; CDR3: CASSLKNYGYTF; DNA: TGTGCCAGCAGCCTTAAAAACTATGGCTACACCTTC
D: NA; V: TRBV18; size: NA; J: TRBJ1-1; CDR3: CASSPYEGINTEAFF; DNA: TGTGCCAGCTCACCCTATGAGGGTATTAACACTGAAGCTTTCTTT
D: TRBD2; V: TRBV6-1; size: once; J: TRBJ2-3; CDR3: CASSETSGLAVLVTDTQYF; DNA: TGTGCCAGCAGTGAAACCTCTGGACTAGCGGTCTTAGTTACAGATACGCAGTATTTT
D: NA; V: TRBV7-2; size: NA; J: TRBJ1-2; CDR3: CASSLESDRPYGYTF; DNA: TGTGCCAGCAGCTTAGAGTCGGACAGACCTTATGGCTACACCTTC
D: TRBD1; V: TRBV7-9; size: NA; J: TRBJ1-3; CDR3: CASSLLKLTGTAGNTIYF; DNA: TGTGCCAGCAGCCTTCTTAAGCTGACCGGGACAGCAGGAAACACCATATATTTT
D: NA; V: TRBV24-1; size: NA; J: TRBJ1-4; CDR3: CATSDPRATNEKLFF; DNA: TGTGCCACCAGTGATCCAAGAGCAACTAATGAAAAACTGTTTTTT
D: TRBD1; V: TRBV27; size: NA; J: TRBJ2-3; CDR3: CASSLGGTGNTQYF; DNA: TGTGCCAGCAGTTTAGGTGGGACAGGTAATACGCAGTATTTT
D: NA; V: TRBV30; size: NA; J: TRBJ1-2; CDR3: CAWRETGSYGYTF; DNA: TGTGCCTGGAGGGAGACGGGGAGCTATGGCTACACCTTC
D: NA; V: TRBV24-1; size: NA; J: TRBJ1-1; CDR3: CATSEGGEDTEAFF; DNA: TGTGCCACCAGTGAGGGAGGGGAGGACACTGAAGCTTTCTTT
D: NA; V: TRBV21-1; size: NA; J: TRBJ1-2; CDR3: CAIFVPQGYYTF; DNA: TGTGCCATCTTCGTCCCCCAGGGATACTACACCTTC
D: NA; V: TRBV3-1/TRBV3-2; size: NA; J: TRBJ2-1; CDR3: CASSQSLAPYNEQFF; DNA: TGTGCCAGCAGCCAATCCCTAGCGCCCTACAATGAGCAGTTCTTC
D: TRBD1; V: TRBV6-5; size: NA; J: TRBJ1-2; CDR3: CASGRTGGYGYTF; DNA: TGTGCCAGCGGGCGGACAGGGGGGTATGGCTACACCTTC
D: NA; V: TRBV6-6; size: NA; J: TRBJ1-1; CDR3: CASSVDSGTEAFF; DNA: TGTGCCAGCAGTGTGGACTCGGGAACTGAAGCTTTCTTT
D: NA; V: TRBV5-1; size: NA; J: TRBJ1-1; CDR3: CASSPASEGANTEAFF; DNA: TGCGCCAGCAGCCCCGCTTCAGAGGGCGCGAACACTGAAGCTTTCTTT
D: TRBD1; V: TRBV24-1; size: NA; J: TRBJ1-5; CDR3: CATSDPTGKQPQHF; DNA: TGTGCCACCAGTGATCCGACAGGGAAACAGCCCCAGCATTTT
D: TRBD1; V: TRBV5-4; size: NA; J: TRBJ2-1; CDR3: CASSPEEGAPYNEQFF; DNA: TGTGCCAGCAGCCCCGAAGAGGGGGCCCCCTACAATGAGCAGTTCTTC
D: TRBD1; V: TRBV7-9; size: NA; J: TRBJ2-3; CDR3: CASATTGLTDTQYF; DNA: TGTGCCAGCGCTACGACAGGGTTAACAGATACGCAGTATTTT
D: TRBD1; V: TRBV4-1; size: NA; J: TRBJ1-2; CDR3: CASSQGTGCGYTF; DNA: TGCGCCAGCAGCCAAGGGACAGGATGTGGCTACACCTTC